The source of this TCR beta chain is a study of CD8 T cells in ankylosing spondylitis. The study, taken as a whole, reports: CD8+ disease-linked clones were present at relatively low frequencies in blood. Seemingly distinctive of ankylosing spondylitis blood was a TCR beta motif formed by eight highly homologous variants.

MiXCR was run by TCRdb on the 5' RACE reads, yielding one entry per CDR3 protein. Of about 700,000 distinct CDR3 sequences in the sample, around 19% were seen once. Trimming stripped 6 bases from V and 2 bases from J, with 11 bases between. CDR3 size: 14 residues. A note on this clonotype: Its antigen is still unknown.

Sequenced material: blood, either unsorted or a sorted T cell fraction (not recorded which). The receptor's source is a male donor with ankylosing spondylitis. The chain links TRBV12-3 or TRBV12-4 to TRBJ1-3; tentative D call: TRBD1 (5 bases). The CDR3 is CASRTAGAGNTIYF. CDR3 DNA sequence: TGTGCCAGCAGAACGGCGGGGGCTGGAAACACCATATATTTT.